These 8 T cell receptor beta chains share one sample of origin, sequenced in a study of T cell responses to AZD1222 COVID-19 vaccine. Clones were read by immunoSEQ multiplex PCR, and TCRdb kept only the in-frame ones, dropping some. Found here are tens of thousands of clones, roughly 88% of them singletons; the top ten hold 4.7%. Here the sequenced sample was peripheral blood, taken on day 0 of MenACWY control vaccination. Source of these receptors: an adult in good health.

This chain uses TRBV28 with TRBJ2-2; D not certain. CDR3 size: 19 residues. V was trimmed by 5 bases and J by 5 bases, leaving 27 bases between them. Per the germline V gene, CDR1 is MDHEN and CDR2 is SYDVKM. The CDR3 DNA follows: TGTGCCAGCAGTGGTCGCCTGCCCCGGTCCGCTATCCCGACCGGGGAGCTGTTTTTT. Its translation is CASSGRLPRSAIPTGELFF.

The gene calls are TRBV2 and TRBJ2-6; D uncertain. Trimming stripped 4 bases from V and 4 bases from J, with 8 bases between. The CDR3 covers 14 residues. Germline V lookup: CDR1 SNHLY, CDR2 FYNNEI. In DNA form, the CDR3 reads TGTGCCAGCAGTGGGGTCCCCGGGGCCAACGTCCTGACTTTC. Translated, it gives CASSGVPGANVLTF.

This CDR3 is CASETGDSYNSPLHF. In DNA form, the CDR3 reads TGTGCCAGCGAGACAGGGGACTCCTATAATTCACCCCTCCACTTT. The chain recombines TRBV6-5 with TRBJ1-6; 8 bases fit TRBD1. The junction had 3 bases not matched to a gene; V was cut back by 8 bases and J by 0 bases. The CDR3 consists of 15 residues. Germline CDR1 reads MNHEY; CDR2 reads SVGAGI.

The chain has TRBV6-2 or TRBV6-3 and TRBJ2-2, with unresolved D. The length of the CDR3 is 15 residues. The germline CDR1 and CDR2 sequences are MNHEY and SVGEGT. V was cut by 2 bases and J by 4 bases, with 11 bases left in between. The CDR3 protein is CASSYMVGGTGELFF. CDR3 sequence (DNA): TGTGCCAGCAGTTACATGGTAGGCGGCACCGGGGAGCTGTTTTTT.

The chain couples TRBV28 to TRBJ1-5; no definite D call. Per the germline V gene, CDR1 is MDHEN and CDR2 is SYDVKM. The CDR3 covers 15 residues. Trimming removed 1 base from V and 6 bases from J, with 13 bases in between. CDR3 loop: CASSLFSPLGQPQHF. The CDR3 DNA reads TGTGCCAGCAGTTTATTCTCCCCCCTAGGTCAGCCCCAGCATTTT. Full variable domain (rest looked up from reference TRBV28 and TRBJ1-5): DVKVTQSSRYLVKRTGEKVFLECVQDMDHENMFWYRQDPGLGLRLIYFSYDVKMKEKGDIPEGYSVSREKKERFSLILESASTNQTSMYLCASSLFSPLGQPQHFGDGTRLSIL.

This chain joins TRBV5-4 and TRBJ1-2; D possibly corresponds to TRBD1 (5 bases). Deletions cut 4 bases from V and 8 bases from J, with 24 bases between. Per the germline V gene, CDR1 is SGHNT and CDR2 is YYREEE (reference sequence). CDR3 length: 16 amino acids. The CDR3 region has the DNA TGTGCCAGCAGCCTCGGGACGGGGCGCGGCGCGGAGGGCTACACCTTC. Its translation: CASSLGTGRGAEGYTF.

This chain links TRBV4-3 with TRBJ2-7, with TRBD1 identical over 8 bases. CDR1 and CDR2 from the germline V gene are LGHNA and YSLEER. The CDR3 totals 15 residues. After removal of 1 base from V and 6 bases from J, the junction contained 8 bases not matched to a gene. As DNA, the CDR3 is TGCGCCAGCAGCCAAGGGACAGGGCCATCCCGCGAGCAGTACTTC. Amino acid sequence: CASSQGTGPSREQYF.

The chain couples TRBV7-2 to TRBJ1-1; unclear D gene. CDR3 length: 11 residues. V gave up 4 bases and J gave up 7 bases, with 7 bases separating them. Per germline, CDR1 SGHTA and CDR2 FQGNSA. The DNA of the CDR3 is TGTGCCAGCAGCTCCCCCTTTGAAGCTTTCTTT. Amino acids: CASSSPFEAFF.